This passage covers 8 T cell receptor beta chains from one sample sequenced in a study of blood T cell repertoires in COVID-19 (dated by TCRdb to the early 2020s). Libraries were constructed by the immunoSEQ multiplex PCR assay. TCRdb re-hosts the immuneACCESS table, in-frame sequences only. Its copies lack some clones; in the studies checked, an unresolved V gene accounts for under half of them, and the cause for the rest is not known. The sample profile shows about 140,000 clones; 70% to 85% of them were found once. The ten largest make up approximately 11% of the sample. The sample taken for sequencing was peripheral blood. All receptors derive from a man aged 60-69 years who had recovered from COVID-19.

The J gene is TRBJ1-1, the V gene TRBV2; tentatively, D is TRBD1 (5 bases). CDR3 length: 14 amino acids. The germline V gene has CDR1 SNHLY and CDR2 FYNNEI. The V gene lost 3 bases and the J gene lost 5 bases, with 13 bases spanning the gap. The CDR3 sequence is CASSDGPPGTEAFF. The CDR3 region has the DNA TGTGCCAGCAGTGATGGTCCGCCAGGGACTGAAGCTTTCTTT.

This chain joins TRBV18 and TRBJ1-4; 8 nucleotides agree with TRBD1. Germline V CDR1 and CDR2: KGHSH, LQKENI. The V and J ends lost 2 bases and 0 bases, in that order; junction bases with no gene match: 11. The CDR3 has 19 amino acids. CDR3 sequence (DNA): TGTGCCAGCTCACCAGGGCCTCCGGGACAGGCTTCAACTAATGAAAAACTGTTTTTT. Translated: CASSPGPPGQASTNEKLFF.

This CDR3 reads CASSFGTSGGETQYF. The DNA of the CDR3 is TGCGCCAGCAGCTTCGGGACTAGCGGGGGGGAGACCCAGTACTTC. This chain joins TRBV5-1 and TRBJ2-5, with TRBD2 matching over 15 bases. V shed 2 bases, J shed 5 bases, and the junction held 1 base outside the gene matches. CDR3 length: 15 amino acids. CDR1 SGHRS and CDR2 YFSETQ come from the germline V gene.

The V call is TRBV11-2, the J call TRBJ1-1; the D gene is possibly TRBD1 (5 bases). The ends were cut back, 5 bases at V and 1 base at J, with 17 bases in the middle. CDR3 length: 16 residues. Germline values: CDR1 SGHAT, CDR2 FQNNGV. The DNA of the CDR3 is TGTGCCAGCAGCGGACCCCAGGGTTTACGGAACACTGAAGCTTTCTTT. Protein sequence: CASSGPQGLRNTEAFF.

The V and J genes are TRBV7-2 and TRBJ2-1; TRBD2 agrees at 10 bases. Per the germline V gene, CDR1 is SGHTA and CDR2 is FQGNSA. The CDR3 totals 14 residues. The J segment lost 12 bases and the V segment lost 0 bases, leaving 5 bases of the junction unmatched. The CDR3 bases are TGTGCCAGCAGCTTAGCTGCTAGCGGGAGTACGCAGTTCTTC. Encoded protein: CASSLAASGSTQFF.

This clone was seen just once. The chain employs TRBV7-2 and TRBJ1-5; the D gene is possibly TRBD1 (5 bases). Germline CDR1 is SGHTA and CDR2 is FQGNSA. CDR3 length: 14 amino acids. Trimming took 1 base from V and 6 from J, leaving 10 bases between them. The DNA for the CDR3 is TGTGCCAGCAGCTTAGAAGGGGTGTCTCAGCCCCAGCATTTT. Translated: CASSLEGVSQPQHF.

The chain joins TRBV30 to TRBJ2-1; D unclear. Trimming removed 5 bases at V and 0 bases at J, with 11 bases between. Germline values: CDR1 GTSNPN, CDR2 SVGIG (reference sequence). The CDR3 runs 14 residues. CDR3 bases: TGTGCCTGGGTTCCGAGCGCCTCCTACAATGAGCAGTTCTTC. Residues: CAWVPSASYNEQFF. The variable domain in full, completed from reference TRBV30 and TRBJ2-1, reads SQTIHQWPATLVQPVGSPLSLECTVEGTSNPNLYWYRQAAGRGLQLLFYSVGIGQISSEVPQNLSASRPQDRQFILSSKKLLLSDSGFYLCAWVPSASYNEQFFGPGTRLTVL.

The chain employs TRBV5-1 and TRBJ2-1; TRBD1 agrees at 7 bases. V lost 3 bases to trimming and J lost 4 bases; unmatched junction nucleotides: 10. Germline V gives CDR1 SGHRS, CDR2 YFSETQ. The CDR3 has 16 amino acids. CDR3 nucleotide sequence: TGCGCCAGCAGCTCAACACAGGGGTGGGGATACAATGAGCAGTTCTTC. Translated, it gives CASSSTQGWGYNEQFF.